The 15 T cell receptor beta chains below were found in one sample sequenced in a study of blood T cells in healthy people across ages. Combining a sample-barcoded 5' primer with a J-beta primer mix, a second PCR ran for roughly 7 to 11 cycles. TCRdb reprocessed the 5' RACE reads with MiXCR, giving one entry per CDR3 protein. The sample lists fewer than 650,000 distinct CDR3 sequences, about 27% seen once, with approximately 3.5% in the top ten. These same records also appear under a second study, on T cells of mothers and their children.

Sequences were obtained from blood. The receptors derive from a boy younger than 10 in good health.

In the case of this clonotype: At one boundary the junction diverges from the germline segment, which might be a read error. The chain links TRBV5-1 to TRBJ2-2, with D hard to call. The CDR3 has 14 amino acids. Germline V gives CDR1 SGHRS, CDR2 YFSETQ. CDR3: CASNLPENTGELFF. Here the CDR3 DNA reads TGCGCCAGCAACTTGCCCGAGAACACCGGGGAGCTGTTTTTT.

The chain carries TRBV5-6 and TRBJ2-7, with 12 bases aligning to TRBD1. CDR1 is SGHDT, CDR2 YYEEEE, per germline. The J segment lost 4 bases and the V segment lost 2 bases, leaving 4 bases of the junction unmatched. The CDR3 sequence is 15 residues long. For the CDR3, the DNA is TGTGCCAGCAGCTTTGGGACAGGGGGCAGGTACGAGCAGTACTTC. Translation: CASSFGTGGRYEQYF.

This clonotype was seen a handful of times. The chain employs TRBV20-1 and TRBJ2-5; 7 bases match TRBD1. J was trimmed by 0 bases and V by 7 bases; bases with no gene match: 11. Germline V gene data show CDR1 as DFQATT and CDR2 as SNEGSKA (reference sequence). The CDR3 runs to 15 residues. CDR3: CSGRQGSDDQETQYF. In nucleotides, the CDR3 is TGCAGTGGGAGACAGGGATCCGACGACCAAGAGACCCAGTACTTC.

This rearrangement joins TRBV29-1 to TRBJ2-2, with 9 bases identical to TRBD1. The CDR3 contains 14 residues. V lost 5 bases, J lost 6 bases, and 7 bases stayed unmatched. CDR1 is SQVTM and CDR2 is ANQGSEA in the germline V gene. For the CDR3, the DNA is TGCAGCGTTCCCGGGACAGGGTTAGCCGGGGAGCTGTTTTTT. Its protein is CSVPGTGLAGELFF.

The V gene is TRBV9, the J gene TRBJ1-3, with unresolved D. Trimming removed 3 bases at V and 0 bases at J, with 7 bases between. The CDR3 is made up of 14 amino acids. Germline V gene data show CDR1 as SGDLS and CDR2 as YYNGEE. CDR3 residues: CASSAGVSGNTIYF. Here the CDR3 DNA reads TGTGCCAGCAGCGCAGGTGTCTCTGGAAACACCATATATTTT. The full variable domain, completed using reference TRBV9 and TRBJ1-3, is DSGVTQTPKHLITATGQRVTLRCSPRSGDLSVYWYQQSLDQGLQFLIQYYNGEERAKGNILERFSAQQFPDLHSELNLSSLELGDSALYFCASSAGVSGNTIYFGEGSWLTVV.

This clonotype was counted a few times. This chain connects TRBV6-6 to TRBJ2-1; 7 nucleotides agree with TRBD2. Germline loops: CDR1 MNHNY, CDR2 SVGAGI (reference sequence). The J segment lost 0 bases and the V segment lost 2 bases, leaving 1 base of the junction unmatched. The CDR3 sequence is 15 residues long. CDR3 region: CASSYGEGSYNEQFF. The CDR3 coding sequence is TGTGCCAGCAGTTACGGGGAGGGCTCCTACAATGAGCAGTTCTTC.

The chain recombines TRBV11-2 with TRBJ2-3; 9 bases match TRBD2. The J segment lost 1 base and the V segment lost 5 bases, leaving 7 bases of the junction unmatched. Germline loops: CDR1 SGHAT, CDR2 FQNNGV. The CDR3 contains 16 residues. CDR3 protein: CASSRTSAQGTDTQYF. DNA of the CDR3: TGTGCCAGCAGCCGGACTAGCGCCCAGGGCACAGATACGCAGTATTTT.

The chain carries TRBV4-2 and TRBJ2-3, with D hard to call. Trimming took 0 bases from V and 4 from J, leaving 5 bases between them. The CDR3 extends over 13 amino acids. The germline CDR1 and CDR2 sequences are LGHNA and YNFKEQ. Written as DNA, the CDR3 is TGTGCCAGCAGCCAAGATCCGCCAGATACGCAGTATTTT. It specifies CASSQDPPDTQYF.

The V call is TRBV18, the J call TRBJ1-1; 9 bases agree with TRBD1. CDR1 and CDR2 (germline): KGHSH, LQKENI. The CDR3 has 16 amino acids. V was clipped by 3 bases and J by 7 bases; unmatched bases: 12. In nucleotides, the CDR3 is TGTGCCAGCTCACCGCCCGGGGGACAGGGTGTGGTTGAAGCTTTCTTT. It is translated as CASSPPGGQGVVEAFF.

The chain links TRBV7-9 to TRBJ1-1, with D hard to call. CDR1 is SEHNR, CDR2 FQNEAQ, per germline (reference sequence). V was pared by 6 bases and J by 0 bases, with 11 bases between. The length of the CDR3 is 14 residues. The CDR3 region has the DNA TGTGCCAGCAGTCCGGACCCCATGAACACTGAAGCTTTCTTT. Translated, it gives CASSPDPMNTEAFF. Full variable domain (rest looked up from reference TRBV7-9 and TRBJ1-1): DTGVSQNPRHKITKRGQNVTFRCDPISEHNRLYWYRQTLGQGPEFLTYFQNEAQLEKSRLLSDRFSAERPKGSFSTLEIQRTEQGDSAMYLCASSPDPMNTEAFFGQGTRLTVV.

V usage is TRBV12-3 or TRBV12-4 and J usage is TRBJ2-7; TRBD2 matches 9 bases. V lost 5 bases to trimming and J lost 5 bases; unmatched junction nucleotides: 16. The CDR3 is 17 residues long. The CDR3 protein is CASSRPFRGGRANEQYF. CDR3 coding DNA: TGTGCCAGCAGTCGACCCTTCCGGGGCGGGAGGGCCAACGAGCAGTACTTC.

CDR3 DNA sequence: TGTGCCAGCTCACCCGGACAGTTTTCCTACGAGCAGTACTTC. Its protein is CASSPGQFSYEQYF. The chain has TRBV18 and TRBJ2-7; D is possibly TRBD1 (6 bases). Trimming left V 3 bases short and J 1 base short, with 10 bases between. CDR1 and CDR2 from the germline V gene are KGHSH and LQKENI. The CDR3 has 14 amino acids.

This clonotype appeared a few times. A read error may produce the germline difference seen at one junction end. J is TRBJ2-5 and V is TRBV7-9; no clear D gene. The J call may be wrong; the DNA end is better matched by TRBJ2-1. The length of the CDR3 is 13 residues. CDR1 is SEHNR and CDR2 is FQNEAQ in the germline V gene (reference sequence). CDR3 protein: CACSFVPNNEQFF. Written as DNA, the CDR3 is TGTGCCTGCAGCTTTGTGCCCAACAATGAGCAGTTCTTC.

This chain links TRBV18 with TRBJ2-3; 9 positions agree with TRBD2. V was pared by 1 base and J by 4 bases, with 9 bases of the junction left unmatched. Germline values: CDR1 KGHSH, CDR2 LQKENI. This CDR3 spans 17 amino acids. The chain's CDR3 is CASSPLAGVRSSDTQYF. CDR3 bases: TGTGCCAGCTCACCACTAGCGGGAGTACGAAGTTCAGATACGCAGTATTTT.

The chain recombines TRBV5-1 with TRBJ1-4; D uncertain. Germline CDR1 and CDR2: SGHRS and YFSETQ. Trimming removed 2 bases from V and 8 bases from J, with 16 bases in between. The CDR3 totals 15 residues. CDR3 protein: CASSFRDAPGEKLFF. DNA for the CDR3: TGCGCCAGCAGCTTTAGAGACGCGCCTGGGGAAAAACTGTTTTTT.